The 20 T cell receptor beta chains listed next were all sequenced from one sample in a study of T cells after yellow fever vaccination. TCRdb redid the calling of the 5' RACE reads with MiXCR, one entry per CDR3 protein. The repertoire holds a few hundred thousand distinct CDR3 sequences, around 4.4% seen once, with roughly 19% in the top ten. The sequencing here drew on PBMCs, taken 15 days after the yellow fever booster vaccination. The origin of the receptors is a man in his late teens or twenties who received the YFV17D yellow fever vaccine.

This clonotype was counted at least ten times. The chain employs TRBV20-1 and TRBJ2-7; 13 bases map to TRBD2. The CDR3 totals 13 residues. The trim removed 3 bases at V and 7 bases at J, leaving 3 bases unmatched. The germline V gene has CDR1 DFQATT and CDR2 SNEGSKA (reference sequence). CDR3 nucleotides: TGCAGTGCTAGCCCGGGACTAGCGGGAGAGCAGTACTTC. Its translation is CSASPGLAGEQYF.

The chain is built from TRBV30 and TRBJ2-1; no clear D gene. The CDR3 consists of 11 residues. The V end lost 2 bases, the J end lost 7 bases, and 6 bases lay between the germline ends. In germline, CDR1 is GTSNPN, CDR2 SVGIG (reference sequence). This CDR3 is CAWSSRNEQFF. The DNA for the CDR3 is TGTGCCTGGAGTTCTAGGAATGAGCAGTTCTTC.

This clonotype was counted at least ten times. The CDR3 here is CASSFPGGRARYEKLFF. CDR3 coding DNA: TGTGCCAGCAGCTTTCCGGGTGGCCGAGCACGATATGAAAAACTGTTTTTT. V gene TRBV7-9 combines with J gene TRBJ1-4; no reliable D call. Germline-derived CDR1 and CDR2 are SEHNR and FQNEAQ (reference sequence). The CDR3 consists of 17 residues. Trimming stripped 3 bases from V and 6 bases from J, with 20 bases between.

This clonotype has more than one count but fewer than ten. The V gene is TRBV2, the J gene TRBJ2-3, with unresolved D. CDR1 is SNHLY, CDR2 FYNNEI, per germline. The CDR3 consists of 14 residues. Trimming cost V 8 bases and J 0 bases, with 12 bases left between them. In DNA, the CDR3 is TGTGCCAGCCGCATGCAACAGAGCACAGATACGCAGTATTTT. Its protein product is CASRMQQSTDTQYF.

This clonotype was seen a handful of times. This chain links TRBV27 with TRBJ2-5; possibly TRBD1 for D (6 bases). The germline CDR1 and CDR2 sequences are MNHEY and SMNVEV (reference sequence). V was shortened by 4 bases and J by 4 bases, with 13 bases between the two germline ends. The CDR3 consists of 14 residues. CDR3 coding DNA: TGTGCCAGCAGTTCGAGGACAGAAACAGAGACCCAGTACTTC. Encoded protein: CASSSRTETETQYF.

This clonotype has a count of ten or more. The gene calls are TRBV20-1 and TRBJ1-6; no clear D. The germline V gene has CDR1 DFQATT and CDR2 SNEGSKA (reference sequence). This CDR3 comprises 12 residues. V lost 3 bases and J lost 8, with 8 bases in between. The chain's CDR3 is CSASTRYSPLHF. The CDR3 DNA reads TGCAGTGCTAGCACCAGGTATTCACCCCTCCACTTT.

A few counts support this clonotype. The genes are TRBV5-6 and TRBJ1-5, with 11 bases lining up with TRBD1. The germline V gene has CDR1 SGHDT and CDR2 YYEEEE. The CDR3 has 16 residues. V gave up 4 bases and J gave up 3 bases; unmatched junction bases: 6. This CDR3 reads CASSRRDRGFNQPQHF. The CDR3 nucleotides are TGTGCCAGCAGCCGCCGGGACAGGGGGTTCAATCAGCCCCAGCATTTT.

In its sample, this clonotype was seen a few times. The chain joins TRBV20-1 to TRBJ2-3; 10 bases fit TRBD2. V was clipped by 6 bases and J by 6 bases; unmatched bases: 15. Germline V gives CDR1 DFQATT, CDR2 SNEGSKA (reference sequence). The CDR3 is 16 amino acids. This chain's CDR3 is CSARREAGGVRDTQYF. The CDR3, as DNA: TGCAGTGCGAGGAGGGAAGCGGGGGGGGTACGGGATACGCAGTATTTT.

The V call is TRBV7-9, the J call TRBJ1-2, with TRBD1 as a possible D gene (6 bases). The CDR3 runs 16 residues. The germline V and J ends were trimmed by 5 bases and 7 bases, with 23 bases remaining between them. Germline V gives CDR1 SEHNR, CDR2 FQNEAQ (reference sequence). The CDR3 loop reads CASSGLQGGYPSGYTF. The CDR3 DNA reads as TGTGCCAGCAGCGGTCTGCAAGGGGGTTATCCGAGTGGCTACACCTTC.

This chain joins TRBV6-2 or TRBV6-3 and TRBJ1-2; weak D call: TRBD1 (5 bases). This CDR3 spans 16 amino acids. V was clipped by 0 bases and J by 4 bases, with 15 bases between them. CDR1 is MNHEY and CDR2 is SVGEGT in the germline V gene. The CDR3 nucleotides read TGTGCCAGCAGTTACTCACGGGCAGGGAGGCGCTATGGCTACACCTTC. Amino acid sequence: CASSYSRAGRRYGYTF.

This clonotype was seen only a few times. The rearrangement links TRBV4-3 to TRBJ1-2; unclear D gene. V was trimmed by 1 base and J by 0 bases, leaving 12 bases between them. CDR3 length: 16 amino acids. The germline CDR1 and CDR2 sequences are LGHNA and YSLEER. The CDR3 sequence: CASSQGRMRTNYGYTF. The CDR3 coding sequence is TGCGCCAGCAGCCAAGGAAGGATGAGAACTAACTATGGCTACACCTTC.

In its sample, this clonotype was seen many times. The chain uses TRBV12-3 or TRBV12-4 and TRBJ1-2; D ambiguous. The CDR3 is 12 residues long. V lost 3 bases and J 8 bases, leaving 10 bases between the germline ends. The CDR3 nucleotides read TGTGCCAGCAGTTTTCCGGCGGGGGGCTACACCTTC. Protein sequence: CASSFPAGGYTF.

This clonotype was counted at least ten times. The J gene is TRBJ1-1, the V gene TRBV9; 9 bases are a match to TRBD1. The CDR3 is made up of 15 amino acids. J was trimmed by 1 base and V by 3 bases; bases with no gene match: 4. CDR1 is SGDLS, CDR2 YYNGEE, per germline. CDR3 sequence: CASSAGTGSNTEAFF. The DNA for the CDR3 is TGTGCCAGCAGCGCCGGGACAGGGTCGAACACTGAAGCTTTCTTT.

This clonotype was observed a few times. The rearrangement links TRBV20-1 to TRBJ2-7; tentative D call: TRBD1 (5 bases). There are 14 residues in the CDR3. V dropped 6 bases and J dropped 3 bases, with 18 bases sitting between them. CDR1 and CDR2 (germline): DFQATT, SNEGSKA (reference sequence). The CDR3 region is CSAMRQGPDYEQYF. In DNA form, the CDR3 reads TGCAGTGCAATGAGGCAGGGTCCTGACTACGAGCAGTACTTC.

The sample holds a few counts of this clonotype. The chain employs TRBV5-1 and TRBJ2-2; 7 bases line up with TRBD1. The J segment lost 2 bases and the V segment lost 4 bases, leaving 8 bases of the junction unmatched. Germline V gene data show CDR1 as SGHRS and CDR2 as YFSETQ. This CDR3 has 16 residues. CDR3 loop: CASSGDRALNTGELFF. The CDR3 nucleotides are TGCGCCAGCAGCGGTGACAGGGCCCTCAACACCGGGGAGCTGTTTTTT.

This clonotype was observed a handful of times. This chain joins TRBV12-3 or TRBV12-4 and TRBJ2-2; 7 nucleotides align to TRBD2. The CDR3 covers 18 residues. V shed 2 bases and J 0 bases; nucleotides not matched to a gene: 9. The CDR3 loop reads CASSLYGWEGTNTGELFF. The CDR3 nucleotides are TGTGCCAGCAGTTTATATGGCTGGGAGGGCACGAACACCGGGGAGCTGTTTTTT.

The chain has TRBV7-9 and TRBJ2-3, with 7 bases that match TRBD1. With 0 bases clipped from V and 5 bases from J, the junction kept 5 bases outside the gene matches. The CDR3 totals 15 residues. Germline assignment: CDR1 SEHNR and CDR2 FQNEAQ (reference sequence). The CDR3 DNA sequence: TGTGCCAGCAGCTTAGCAGGGGGCGAGATAGATACGCAGTATTTT. This encodes CASSLAGGEIDTQYF.

This clonotype was detected many times. The chain combines TRBV20-1 with TRBJ1-6; 7 bases map to TRBD1. This CDR3 comprises 16 residues. The germline CDR1 and CDR2 sequences are DFQATT and SNEGSKA (reference sequence). J gave up 8 bases and V 0 bases, and 10 bases lay outside the gene matches. CDR3 region: CSARDRRAGGDSPLHF. The CDR3 coding sequence is TGCAGTGCTAGAGATAGGAGGGCAGGGGGAGATTCACCCCTCCACTTT.

This clonotype was counted between two and nine times. The chain combines TRBV27 with TRBJ2-6, with TRBD2 matching over 9 bases. Trimming at V came to 5 bases and at J to 4 bases, leaving 6 bases not matched to a gene. CDR3 size: 16 residues. The germline V gene encodes CDR1 MNHEY and CDR2 SMNVEV (reference sequence). This chain's CDR3 is CASSASGIWGANVLTF. The DNA for the CDR3 is TGTGCCAGCAGTGCTAGCGGGATCTGGGGGGCCAACGTCCTGACTTTC.

This clonotype was detected a few times. This chain links TRBV4-3 with TRBJ2-3, with 7 nucleotides matching TRBD1. This CDR3 spans 15 amino acids. CDR1 and CDR2 from the germline V gene are LGHNA and YSLEER. With 0 bases clipped from V and 2 bases from J, the junction kept 2 bases outside the gene matches. The CDR3: CASSQEGQTTDTQYF. The CDR3 region has the DNA TGCGCCAGCAGCCAAGAGGGACAGACCACAGATACGCAGTATTTT.